This T cell receptor beta chain appears in the sequencing data of a study of blood T cell repertoires in COVID-19. At the level of the study: Researchers got acute and convalescent COVID-19 samples from the United States, Italy and Spain. From T cells, B-cell-depleted T cells, or PBMCs came the material, which was cDNA or gDNA.

Trimming removed 0 bases from V and 3 bases from J, with 9 bases in between. The CDR3 consists of 15 residues. Germline CDR1 and CDR2: LNHNV and YYDKDF (reference sequence). Some clones are missing from TCRdb's copy, which holds only in-frame ones; the method was immunoSEQ multiplex PCR. The data show some 340,000 clones, about 86% seen once. The chain joins TRBV15 to TRBJ1-5; weak D call: TRBD1 (5 bases). Sequenced input: peripheral blood. The receptor was derived from a man younger than 40 with active or convalescent COVID-19. Here the CDR3 DNA reads TGTGCCACCAGCAGAGATGCAGGGCACAATCAGCCCCAGCATTTT. It specifies CATSRDAGHNQPQHF. Looking up the rest from reference TRBV15 and TRBJ1-5 gives the full variable domain: DAMVIQNPRYQVTQFGKPVTLSCSQTLNHNVMYWYQQKSSQAPKLLFHYYDKDFNNEADTPDNFQSRRPNTSFCFLDIRSPGLGDTAMYLCATSRDAGHNQPQHFGDGTRLSIL.